This TCR beta chain was recorded in a study of cytomegalovirus exposure and HLA in healthy donors. Findings of the study overall: A missense DCLRE1C variant was associated with V- and J-gene trimming of TCR beta chains in a later analysis, and an independent cohort replicated the association. Reported findings show TCR beta sequences accurately forecast HLA-A and HLA-B alleles in most subjects. Generally TCR sequences proved uncommon, though certain public TCRs appeared in numerous donors.

Amplification used 60 Vbeta primers and 13 Jbeta primers. The protocol was immunoSEQ multiplex PCR, while the TCRdb copy is restricted to in-frame clones and leaves out a portion. The sample has some 100,000 clones, around 70% seen once; the top ten hold roughly 10%. This clone occurred once. Its antigen is unidentified. The donors comprised healthy bone marrow donors. Trimming took 6 bases from V and 2 from J; bases not matched to a gene: 1. The CDR3 has 14 amino acids. CDR1 and CDR2 (germline): SGHRS, YFSETQ. The chain recombines TRBV5-1 with TRBJ2-5; 13 bases align to TRBD2. The receptor was isolated from a woman between 45 and 65 years old in good health and CMV-seropositive. The sequencing sample was made of PBMCs. The CDR3 reads CASMTSGGQETQYF. The CDR3 DNA sequence: TGCGCCAGCATGACTAGCGGGGGGCAAGAGACCCAGTACTTC.